This TCR beta chain derives from a study of a mutant IDH1 vaccine in newly diagnosed glioma. Study results and limitations: There seemed to be no relation between pseudoprogression and changes in top peripheral T cell clonotypes.

A word on this clone: The antigen remains undetermined.

Looked up from germline, CDR1 is GTSNPN and CDR2 is SVGIG (reference sequence). This CDR3 region has 15 residues. The V and J ends lost 2 bases and 3 bases, in that order; junction bases with no gene match: 10. As to time point: week 11, during vaccination. The vaccine gave 300 ug of a 20-mer mutant IDH1 peptide subcutaneously per dose. Using immunoSEQ multiplex PCR, the repertoire was profiled, and TCRdb retains in-frame clones only, with some absent. Of under 150,000 clones listed, approximately 87% are singletons. V and J are TRBV30 and TRBJ2-7; 7 bases are shared with TRBD1. Here the sequenced sample was PBMCs, taken from a glioma patient whose treatment included an IDH1 peptide vaccine. The TCR sequence derives from a woman aged 45 to 65 with glioma. DNA for the CDR3: TGTGCCTGGAGTCCCGGGACAGAGTACGTCTACGAGCAGTACTTC. Protein product: CAWSPGTEYVYEQYF.